This is a list of T cell receptor beta chains from one sample in a study of OX40 agonist ivuxolimab in advanced cancers. Profiled with immunoSEQ multiplex PCR; TCRdb holds only in-frame clones, not every one. The data show around 66,000 clones, with approximately 84% seen just once and about 4.8% held by the top ten. The sequenced sample was CD4+ or CD8+ T cells sorted from blood, obtained in a trial of the OX40 agonist ivuxolimab. These receptor sequences come from an adult with an advanced solid tumor such as melanoma, head and neck, liver or kidney cancer. The conserved cysteine and the conserved F or W are not part of the CDR3 here. The D gene is left open where the match is weak. The listing skips clone size in some rows; elsewhere it reads once, few, many or a size class.

>NA|TRBJ1-2|NA|TRBV6-5
ASTPGGNSGYT
>once|TRBJ1-2|NA|TRBV29-1
SVEGTGLYGYT
>NA|TRBJ2-7|TRBD1|TRBV28
ASSLSGTGKEQY
>NA|TRBJ1-2|TRBD1|TRBV6-6
ASSYSVDRAIYGYT
>once|TRBJ2-1|NA|TRBV19
ASSTRDGWNEQF
>NA|TRBJ2-7|TRBD1|TRBV15
ATSRAGTGSYEQY
>NA|TRBJ2-1|NA|TRBV5-1
ASSLGRGIGEQF
>NA|TRBJ1-6|TRBD1|TRBV7-3
ASSYDRLGRGSLH
>NA|TRBJ1-3|NA|TRBV11-2
ASSLVGPGVSGNTIY
>once|TRBJ2-2|TRBD2|TRBV9
ASSVAASGRTSGTGELF
>NA|TRBJ1-4|TRBD1|TRBV11-2
ASRNRGENEKLF
>NA|TRBJ2-2|TRBD2|TRBV18
ASSPQGGSNTGELF
>once|TRBJ1-4|TRBD1|TRBV5-8
ASSGTGVDTKLF
>NA|TRBJ2-7|NA|TRBV28
ASRTKTGVDSYEQY
>NA|TRBJ1-2|TRBD1|TRBV5-4
ASSPGQGARGYT
>NA|TRBJ2-5|NA|TRBV19
ASTQSPSPRDPQY
>NA|TRBJ1-2|TRBD1|TRBV6-1
ASSRQGAYGYT
>NA|TRBJ2-2|NA|TRBV15
ATSSALPGGELF
>NA|TRBJ1-2|NA|TRBV19
ASSMSGYYGYT
>once|TRBJ2-7|NA|TRBV29-1
SVADTSYEQY